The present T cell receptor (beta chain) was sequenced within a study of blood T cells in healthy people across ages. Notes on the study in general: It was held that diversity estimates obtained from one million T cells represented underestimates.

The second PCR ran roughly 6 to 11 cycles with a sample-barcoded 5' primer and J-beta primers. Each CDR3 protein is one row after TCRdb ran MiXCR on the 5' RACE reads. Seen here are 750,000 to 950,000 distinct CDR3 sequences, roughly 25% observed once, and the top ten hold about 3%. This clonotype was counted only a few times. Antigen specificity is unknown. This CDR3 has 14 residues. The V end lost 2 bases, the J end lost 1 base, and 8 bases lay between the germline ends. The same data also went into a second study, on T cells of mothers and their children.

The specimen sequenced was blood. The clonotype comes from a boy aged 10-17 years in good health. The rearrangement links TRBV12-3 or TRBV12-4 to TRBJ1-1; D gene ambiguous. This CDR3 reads CASSLRGSNTEAFF. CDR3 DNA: TGTGCCAGCAGTTTACGCGGGTCGAACACTGAAGCTTTCTTT.